This record concerns one TCR beta chain sequence. Enrolled during active infection, Seattle patients were then followed longitudinally. The CDR3 spans 16 residues. Unmatched junction bases numbered 9, after V lost 5 bases and J lost 6 bases. Germline V gene data show CDR1 as SGHVS and CDR2 as FNYEAQ. Source study methods: Nucleated cell number was recorded as an estimate derived from reference gene primer amplification. The protocol was immunoSEQ multiplex PCR, while the TCRdb copy is restricted to in-frame clones and leaves out a portion. The V and J calls and clone size are taken from that table; D and trimming were inferred from the DNA. In the table there are about 480,000 clones, approximately 88% of which are singletons. The sample belongs to a study of blood T cell repertoires in COVID-19. Study-level information: Samples came from the United States, Italy and Spain, spanning acute and convalescent COVID-19.

This receptor was obtained from a woman between 45 and 60 years old with COVID-19, enrolled during active disease. The rearrangement uses TRBV7-6 and TRBJ1-4, with 10 positions matching TRBD1. The sequenced sample consisted of peripheral blood. This chain's CDR3 is CASSPGATGGYEKLFF. Written as DNA, the CDR3 is TGTGCCAGCAGCCCCGGAGCGACAGGGGGCTATGAAAAACTGTTTTTT.